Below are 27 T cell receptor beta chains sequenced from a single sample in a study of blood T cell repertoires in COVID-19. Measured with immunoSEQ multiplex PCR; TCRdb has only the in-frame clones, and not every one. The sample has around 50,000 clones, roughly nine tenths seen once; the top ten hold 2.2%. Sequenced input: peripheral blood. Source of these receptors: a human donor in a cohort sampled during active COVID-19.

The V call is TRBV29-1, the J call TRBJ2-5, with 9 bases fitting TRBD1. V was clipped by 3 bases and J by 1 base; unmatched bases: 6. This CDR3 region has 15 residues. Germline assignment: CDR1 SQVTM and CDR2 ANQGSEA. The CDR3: CSVDGTGKAQETQYF. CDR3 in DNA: TGCAGCGTTGATGGGACAGGGAAAGCCCAAGAGACCCAGTACTTC.

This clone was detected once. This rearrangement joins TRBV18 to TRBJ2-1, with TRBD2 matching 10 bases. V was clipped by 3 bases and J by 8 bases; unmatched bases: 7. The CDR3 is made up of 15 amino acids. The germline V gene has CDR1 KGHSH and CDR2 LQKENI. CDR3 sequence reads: CASSPEAGGFDEQFF. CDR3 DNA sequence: TGTGCCAGCTCACCCGAAGCGGGAGGGTTCGATGAGCAGTTCTTC.

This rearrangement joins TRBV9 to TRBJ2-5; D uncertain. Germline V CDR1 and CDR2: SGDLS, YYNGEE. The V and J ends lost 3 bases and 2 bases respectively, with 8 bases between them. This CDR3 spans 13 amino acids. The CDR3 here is CASSGLIQETQYF. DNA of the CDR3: TGTGCCAGCAGCGGACTGATACAAGAGACCCAGTACTTC.

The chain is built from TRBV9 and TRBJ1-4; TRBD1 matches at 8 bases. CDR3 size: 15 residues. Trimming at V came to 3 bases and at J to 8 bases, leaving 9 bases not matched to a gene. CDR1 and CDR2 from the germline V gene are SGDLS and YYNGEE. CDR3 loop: CASSGQGLINEKLFF. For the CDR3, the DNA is TGTGCCAGCAGCGGACAGGGGTTGATCAACGAAAAACTGTTTTTT.

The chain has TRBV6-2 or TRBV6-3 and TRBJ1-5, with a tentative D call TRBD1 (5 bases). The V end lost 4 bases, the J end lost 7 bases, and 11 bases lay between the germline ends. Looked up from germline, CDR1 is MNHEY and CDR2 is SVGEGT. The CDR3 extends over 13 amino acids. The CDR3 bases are TGTGCCAGCAGTTTCTCGGGGGGACAGCCCCAGCATTTT. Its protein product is CASSFSGGQPQHF.

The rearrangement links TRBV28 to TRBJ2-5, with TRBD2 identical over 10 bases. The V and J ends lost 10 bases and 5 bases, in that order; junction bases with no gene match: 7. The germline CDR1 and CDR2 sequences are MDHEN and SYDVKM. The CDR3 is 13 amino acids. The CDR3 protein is CAIEAGGQETQYF. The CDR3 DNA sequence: TGTGCCATCGAAGCGGGAGGGCAGGAGACCCAGTACTTC.

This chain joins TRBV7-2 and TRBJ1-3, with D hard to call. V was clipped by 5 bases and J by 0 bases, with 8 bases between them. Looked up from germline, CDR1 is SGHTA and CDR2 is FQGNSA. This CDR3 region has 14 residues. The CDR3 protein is CASSTTNSGNTIYF. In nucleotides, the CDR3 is TGTGCCAGCAGCACTACAAACTCTGGAAACACCATATATTTT.

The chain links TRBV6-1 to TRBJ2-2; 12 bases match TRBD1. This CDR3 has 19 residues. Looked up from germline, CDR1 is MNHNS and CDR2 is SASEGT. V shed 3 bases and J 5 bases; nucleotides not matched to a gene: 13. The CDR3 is CASSDAMGQGARGTGELFF. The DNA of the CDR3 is TGTGCCAGCAGTGACGCGATGGGACAGGGGGCGCGAGGGACCGGGGAGCTGTTTTTT.

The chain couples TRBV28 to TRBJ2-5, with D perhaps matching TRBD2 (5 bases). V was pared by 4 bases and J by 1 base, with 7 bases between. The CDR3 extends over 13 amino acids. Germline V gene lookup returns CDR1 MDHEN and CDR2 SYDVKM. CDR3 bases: TGTGCCAGCAGTTCTAGCAGCCAAGAGACCCAGTACTTC. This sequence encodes CASSSSSQETQYF.

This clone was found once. The CDR3 region has the DNA TGTGCCAGCAACCGACAGGGGCGGTACGAGCAGTACTTC. Translating it yields CASNRQGRYEQYF. V gene TRBV13 combines with J gene TRBJ2-7; 8 nucleotides match TRBD1. The CDR3 is made up of 13 amino acids. CDR1 and CDR2 (germline): PRHDT, FYEKMQ (reference sequence). The V gene end was trimmed by 7 bases and the J gene end by 4 bases; junction bases not matched to a gene: 6. Full variable domain (remainder filled in from reference TRBV13 and TRBJ2-7): AAGVIQSPRHLIKEKRETATLKCYPIPRHDTVYWYQQGPGQDPQFLISFYEKMQSDKGSIPDRFSAQQFSDYHSELNMSSLELGDSALYFCASNRQGRYEQYFGPGTRLTVT.

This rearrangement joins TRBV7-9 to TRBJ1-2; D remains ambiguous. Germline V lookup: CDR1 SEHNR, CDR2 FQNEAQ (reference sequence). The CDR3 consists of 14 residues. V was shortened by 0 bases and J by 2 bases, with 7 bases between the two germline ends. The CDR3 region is CASSLAPGNYGYTF. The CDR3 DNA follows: TGTGCCAGCAGCTTAGCGCCCGGGAACTATGGCTACACCTTC.

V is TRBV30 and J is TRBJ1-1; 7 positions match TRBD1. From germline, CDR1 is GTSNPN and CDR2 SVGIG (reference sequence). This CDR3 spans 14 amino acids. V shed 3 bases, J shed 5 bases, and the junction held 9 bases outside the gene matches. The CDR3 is CAWRYRGSVTEAFF. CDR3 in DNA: TGTGCCTGGAGGTACAGGGGTAGTGTAACTGAAGCTTTCTTT.

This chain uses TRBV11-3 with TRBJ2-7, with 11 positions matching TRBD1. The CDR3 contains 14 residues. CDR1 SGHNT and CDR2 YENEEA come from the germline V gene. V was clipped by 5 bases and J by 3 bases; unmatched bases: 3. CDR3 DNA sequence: TGTGCCAGCAGCCCAGGGACAGGGGGCTACGAGCAGTACTTC. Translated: CASSPGTGGYEQYF. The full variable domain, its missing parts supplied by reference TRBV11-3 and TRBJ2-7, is EAGVVQSPRYKIIEKKQPVAFWCNPISGHNTLYWYLQNLGQGPELLIRYENEEAVDDSQLPKDRFSAERLKGVDSTLKIQPAELGDSAVYLCASSPGTGGYEQYFGPGTRLTVT.

Here the CDR3 DNA reads TGTGCCAGTAGGAACCCGGGACAGGGTTTTAACTATGGCTACACCTTC. It codes for CASRNPGQGFNYGYTF. This sequence joins TRBV19 and TRBJ1-2; 9 nucleotides agree with TRBD1. CDR3 length: 16 amino acids. The V gene's germline CDR1 is LNHDA and CDR2 SQIVND (reference sequence). With V trimmed by 6 bases and J by 1 base, 9 bases remained unmatched.

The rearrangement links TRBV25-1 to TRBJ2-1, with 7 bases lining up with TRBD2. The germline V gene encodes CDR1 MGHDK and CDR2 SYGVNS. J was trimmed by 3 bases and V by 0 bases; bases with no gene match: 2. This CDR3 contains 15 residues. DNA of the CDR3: TGTGCCAGCAGTGAATATGGGGGGGTCTACAATGAGCAGTTCTTC. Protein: CASSEYGGVYNEQFF.

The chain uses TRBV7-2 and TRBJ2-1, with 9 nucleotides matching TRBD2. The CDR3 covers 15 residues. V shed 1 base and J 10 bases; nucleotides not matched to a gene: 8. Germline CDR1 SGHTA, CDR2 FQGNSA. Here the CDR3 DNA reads TGTGCCAGCAGCTTAGATGGCGGGAGGGAAAGGGAGCAGTTCTTC. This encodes CASSLDGGREREQFF.

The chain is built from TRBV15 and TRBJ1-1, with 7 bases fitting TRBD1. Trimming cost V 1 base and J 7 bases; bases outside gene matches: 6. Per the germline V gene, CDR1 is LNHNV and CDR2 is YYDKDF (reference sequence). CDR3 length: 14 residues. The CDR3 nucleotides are TGTGCCACCAGCAGAGTCGTCAGGGGGTATGAAGCTTTCTTT. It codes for CATSRVVRGYEAFF.

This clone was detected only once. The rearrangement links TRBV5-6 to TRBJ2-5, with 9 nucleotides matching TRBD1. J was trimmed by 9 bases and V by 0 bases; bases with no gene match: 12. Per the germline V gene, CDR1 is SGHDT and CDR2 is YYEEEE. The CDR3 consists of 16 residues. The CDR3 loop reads CASSLGTGAPKGAQYF. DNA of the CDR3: TGTGCCAGCAGCTTGGGGACAGGGGCGCCTAAGGGCGCCCAGTACTTC.

The CDR3 DNA follows: TGTGCCAGCATTTCTAGCGGGGGGAACAATGAGCAGTTCTTC. Its translation: CASISSGGNNEQFF. The rearrangement links TRBV3-1 (or the pseudogene TRBV3-2) to TRBJ2-1, with 11 bases that match TRBD2. V trimming: 7 bases; J trimming: 5 bases; junction bases outside the gene matches: 4. Germline V lookup: CDR1 LGHDT, CDR2 YNNKEL (reference sequence). The CDR3 has 14 residues.

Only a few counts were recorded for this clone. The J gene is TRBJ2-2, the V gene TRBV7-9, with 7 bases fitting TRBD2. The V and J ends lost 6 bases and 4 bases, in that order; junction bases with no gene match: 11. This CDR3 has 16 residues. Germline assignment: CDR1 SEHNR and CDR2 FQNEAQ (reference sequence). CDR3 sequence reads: CASSPNAGVSTGELFF. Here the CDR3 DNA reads TGTGCCAGCAGTCCTAATGCGGGGGTATCCACCGGGGAGCTGTTTTTT.

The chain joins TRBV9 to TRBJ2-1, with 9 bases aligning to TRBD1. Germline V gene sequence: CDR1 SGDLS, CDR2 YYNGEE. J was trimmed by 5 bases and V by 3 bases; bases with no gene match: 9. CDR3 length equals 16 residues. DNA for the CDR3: TGTGCCAGCAGCGCGACCGGGGGACAGGGTCACAATGAGCAGTTCTTC. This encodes CASSATGGQGHNEQFF.

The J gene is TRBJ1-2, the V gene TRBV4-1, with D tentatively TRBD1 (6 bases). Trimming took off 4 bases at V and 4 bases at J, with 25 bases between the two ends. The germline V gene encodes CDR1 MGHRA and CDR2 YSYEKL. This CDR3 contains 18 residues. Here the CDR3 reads CASSPVVTAGGHLYGYTF. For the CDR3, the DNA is TGCGCCAGCAGCCCGGTTGTGACTGCGGGGGGACACCTCTATGGCTACACCTTC.

The CDR3 DNA reads TGTGCCTGGAATAGGCTAGGACAGGGATATCGCACTGAAGCTTTCTTT. It is translated as CAWNRLGQGYRTEAFF. The J gene is TRBJ1-1, the V gene TRBV30; 8 nucleotides align to TRBD1. This CDR3 contains 16 residues. Germline V gene sequence: CDR1 GTSNPN, CDR2 SVGIG (reference sequence). After removal of 4 bases from V and 4 bases from J, the junction contained 14 bases not matched to a gene. Together with reference TRBV30 and TRBJ1-1, the CDR3 gives the full variable domain: SQTIHQWPATLVQPVGSPLSLECTVEGTSNPNLYWYRQAAGRGLQLLFYSVGIGQISSEVPQNLSASRPQDRQFILSSKKLLLSDSGFYLCAWNRLGQGYRTEAFFGQGTRLTVV.

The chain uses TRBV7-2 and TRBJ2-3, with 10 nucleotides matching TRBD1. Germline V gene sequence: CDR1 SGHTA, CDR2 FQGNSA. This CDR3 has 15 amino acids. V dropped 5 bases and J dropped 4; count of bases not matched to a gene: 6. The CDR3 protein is CASSPDRGPADTQYF. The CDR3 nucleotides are TGTGCCAGCAGCCCTGACAGGGGGCCGGCAGATACGCAGTATTTT.

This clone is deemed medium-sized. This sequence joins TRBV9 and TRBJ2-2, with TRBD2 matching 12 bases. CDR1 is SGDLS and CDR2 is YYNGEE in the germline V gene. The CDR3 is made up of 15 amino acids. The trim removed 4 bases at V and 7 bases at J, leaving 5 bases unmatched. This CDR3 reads CASSPSGGAGGELFF. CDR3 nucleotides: TGTGCCAGCAGCCCTAGCGGGGGGGCCGGCGGGGAGCTGTTTTTT.

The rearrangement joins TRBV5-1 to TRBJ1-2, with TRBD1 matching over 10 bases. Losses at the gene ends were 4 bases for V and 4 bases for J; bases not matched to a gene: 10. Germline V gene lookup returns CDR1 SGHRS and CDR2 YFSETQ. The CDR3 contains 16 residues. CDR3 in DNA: TGCGCCAGCAGCCCGGGAGGGACAGGGGTTCGCTATGGCTACACCTTC. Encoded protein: CASSPGGTGVRYGYTF.

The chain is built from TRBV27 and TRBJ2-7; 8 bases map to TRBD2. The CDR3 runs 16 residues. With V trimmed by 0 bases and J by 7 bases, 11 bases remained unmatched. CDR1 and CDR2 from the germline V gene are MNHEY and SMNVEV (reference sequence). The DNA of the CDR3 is TGTGCCAGCAGTTTATCCAGTCGGGGGACTAGGGTTGAGCAGTACTTC. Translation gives CASSLSSRGTRVEQYF.